In its sample, the clone carrying this TCR beta chain was seen a few times. The CDR3 is made up of 13 amino acids. V dropped 3 bases and J dropped 7 bases, with 15 bases sitting between them. Germline V lookup: CDR1 DFQATT, CDR2 SNEGSKA (reference sequence). TCRdb independently ran MiXCR on the RT-PCR reads; one entry per CDR3 protein. In the table there are about 680,000 distinct CDR3 sequences, 12% to 15% of which are singletons. The sequencing sample was made of memory CD4+ T cells from blood. The gene calls are TRBV20-1 and TRBJ1-1; D is ambiguous. The receptor was derived from a female donor in good health, serving as a healthy control. The CDR3 DNA reads TGCAGTGCTAGTGTGGGGTCGGCTATTGAAGCTTTCTTT. Translation: CSASVGSAIEAFF.